Following are 27 T cell receptor beta chains from one sample sequenced in a study of Graves' ophthalmopathy and Graves' hyperthyroidism. Investigators amplified TCR beta CDR3 regions from RNA transcripts. RT-PCR was first run with HTBI primers, then multiplex PCR in a second round. MiXCR, run by TCRdb on the multiplex PCR reads, gives a single entry per CDR3 protein. The table records 650,000 to 800,000 distinct CDR3 sequences, over 40% of them present only once. Material: peripheral blood. These receptors all stem from an adult man with Graves' ophthalmopathy.

Ten or more counts support this clonotype. This rearrangement joins TRBV29-1 to TRBJ1-1, with 7 bases matching TRBD1. The germline CDR1 and CDR2 sequences are SQVTM and ANQGSEA. The CDR3 contains 14 residues. The V gene end was trimmed by 4 bases and the J gene end by 3 bases; junction bases not matched to a gene: 8. The CDR3 region is CSVVLRGRYTEAFF. The CDR3 region has the DNA TGCAGCGTTGTATTAAGGGGGCGGTACACTGAAGCTTTCTTT. Together with reference TRBV29-1 and TRBJ1-1, the CDR3 gives the full variable domain: SAVISQKPSRDICQRGTSLTIQCQVDSQVTMMFWYRQQPGQSLTLIATANQGSEATYESGFVIDKFPISRPNLTFSTLTVSNMSPEDSSIYLCSVVLRGRYTEAFFGQGTRLTVV.

This chain joins TRBV7-9 and TRBJ2-7; TRBD1 matches at 11 bases. Trimming at V came to 0 bases and at J to 3 bases, leaving 7 bases not matched to a gene. Germline values: CDR1 SEHNR, CDR2 FQNEAQ (reference sequence). The CDR3 runs 17 residues. The CDR3, as DNA: TGTGCCAGCAGCTTAGCCAGCGGGGGGACAGGGGGCTACGAGCAGTACTTC. Amino acid sequence: CASSLASGGTGGYEQYF.

V and J are TRBV20-1 and TRBJ1-4; D is perhaps TRBD1 (6 bases). CDR3 length: 15 amino acids. Germline CDR1 and CDR2: DFQATT and SNEGSKA (reference sequence). V dropped 0 bases and J dropped 3 bases, with 11 bases sitting between them. CDR3 sequence: CSARDSGASNEKLFF. As DNA, the CDR3 is TGCAGTGCTAGAGACTCAGGGGCTTCTAATGAAAAACTGTTTTTT.

On this clonotype itself: Just one base apart from a much larger clone, this may be a read error. This chain uses TRBV7-8 with TRBJ1-5, with 7 bases identical to TRBD1. The V gene end was trimmed by 1 base and the J gene end by 3 bases; junction bases not matched to a gene: 12. CDR3 length equals 18 residues. CDR1 is SGHVS and CDR2 is FQNEAQ in the germline V gene. CDR3 region: CASSLDAGTEPVNQPQHF. In DNA, the CDR3 is TGTGCCAGCAGCTTAGACGCCGGGACAGAACCAGTCAATCAGCCCCAGCATTTT.

Of note for this clonotype: With a much larger clone just one base away, this may be a read error. This rearrangement joins TRBV13 to TRBJ2-7; TRBD1 might be the D (7 bases). Germline V gene lookup returns CDR1 PRHDT and CDR2 FYEKMQ (reference sequence). CDR3 size: 14 residues. The germline V and J ends were trimmed by 5 bases and 5 bases, with 16 bases remaining between them. CDR3 loop: CASSGAGQPDEQYF. In DNA form, the CDR3 reads TGTGCCAGCAGCGGCGCGGGACAGCCTGACGAGCAGTACTTC.

This clonotype has a count of ten or more. This rearrangement joins TRBV7-2 to TRBJ2-7; 9 nucleotides agree with TRBD2. The J segment lost 4 bases and the V segment lost 5 bases, leaving 9 bases of the junction unmatched. The germline gives CDR1 SGHTA, CDR2 FQGNSA. The length of the CDR3 is 15 residues. The CDR3 protein is CASSGYPAGGYEQYF. CDR3 nucleotides: TGTGCCAGCAGCGGCTACCCCGCGGGGGGGTACGAGCAGTACTTC. Drawing the rest from reference TRBV7-2 and TRBJ2-7, the complete variable domain is GAGVSQSPSNKVTEKGKDVELRCDPISGHTALYWYRQSLGQGLEFLIYFQGNSAPDKSGLPSDRFSAERTGGSVSTLTIQRTQQEDSAVYLCASSGYPAGGYEQYFGPGTRLTVT.

This clonotype was counted only a few times. V is TRBV6-4 and J is TRBJ2-6; the D is unclear. This CDR3 region has 19 residues. CDR1 is MRHNA, CDR2 SNTAGT, per germline. V lost 3 bases, J lost 4 bases, and 22 bases lay in between. CDR3 in amino acids: CASSEQGHDIVRGANVLTF. In DNA, the CDR3 is TGTGCCAGCAGTGAGCAAGGGCATGACATCGTTAGAGGGGCCAACGTCCTGACTTTC.

The chain carries TRBV20-1 and TRBJ2-5; 7 bases map to TRBD2. J lost 0 bases, V lost 7 bases, and 11 bases had no gene match. Germline assignment: CDR1 DFQATT and CDR2 SNEGSKA (reference sequence). CDR3 length: 15 amino acids. Here the CDR3 DNA reads TGCAGTGGTACTCAGCGGGGCCTGTACCAAGAGACCCAGTACTTC. Amino acid sequence: CSGTQRGLYQETQYF.

The CDR3 spells CASSLEGAGRNQPQHF. The DNA of the CDR3 is TGCGCCAGCAGCTTGGAGGGGGCAGGCCGCAATCAGCCCCAGCATTTT. V is TRBV5-1 and J is TRBJ1-5; 7 bases align to TRBD1. Germline CDR1 is SGHRS and CDR2 is YFSETQ. V lost 0 bases, J lost 2 bases, and 5 bases stayed unmatched. The length of the CDR3 is 16 residues. The whole variable domain, remainder taken from reference TRBV5-1 and TRBJ1-5, is KAGVTQTPRYLIKTRGQQVTLSCSPISGHRSVSWYQQTPGQGLQFLFEYFSETQRNKGNFPGRFSGRQFSNSRSEMNVSTLELGDSALYLCASSLEGAGRNQPQHFGDGTRLSIL.

This chain uses TRBV29-1 with TRBJ1-2; 7 bases fit TRBD1. The V and J ends lost 3 bases and 1 base, in that order; junction bases with no gene match: 8. CDR1 SQVTM and CDR2 ANQGSEA come from the germline V gene. The CDR3 covers 15 residues. The CDR3 here is CSVDEWGTVNYGYTF. The DNA of the CDR3 is TGCAGCGTTGACGAATGGGGGACAGTTAACTATGGCTACACCTTC.

As regards this clonotype: A read error may explain this, as a much larger clone is one base away. The CDR3 DNA sequence: TGCAGCGTCCCGGGACTGCGGACCGGGGAGCTGTTTTTT. Its protein product is CSVPGLRTGELFF. This chain links TRBV29-1 with TRBJ2-2; maybe TRBD2 (6 bases). This CDR3 has 13 amino acids. V was trimmed by 6 bases and J by 5 bases, leaving 13 bases between them. The germline V gene encodes CDR1 SQVTM and CDR2 ANQGSEA.

There are a few counts of this clonotype. This chain links TRBV12-3 or TRBV12-4 with TRBJ2-7; 13 bases line up with TRBD2. The CDR3 spans 16 residues. V shed 2 bases, J shed 6 bases, and the junction held 7 bases outside the gene matches. CDR3 in amino acids: CASSLRTSGSKGEQYF. DNA for the CDR3: TGTGCCAGCAGTTTACGGACTAGCGGGAGTAAAGGCGAGCAGTACTTC.

In the case of this clonotype: A much bigger clone sits one base away, suggesting this may be a read error. The J gene is TRBJ1-5, the V gene TRBV15; TRBD1 matches at 7 bases. The junction had 8 bases not matched to a gene; V was cut back by 5 bases and J by 1 base. This CDR3 spans 16 amino acids. Germline CDR1 LNHNV, CDR2 YYDKDF (reference sequence). Here the CDR3 DNA reads TGTGCCACCAGCCAAGACCACAGGGGAAGCAATCAGCCCCAGCATTTT. This encodes CATSQDHRGSNQPQHF.

Concerning this clonotype itself: This may come from a read error, since a much larger clone is one base off. V gene TRBV10-3 combines with J gene TRBJ1-2; D is unresolved. CDR1 ENHRY and CDR2 SYGVKD come from the germline V gene. The CDR3 extends over 9 amino acids. The V gene lost 10 bases and the J gene lost 10 bases, with 10 bases spanning the gap. The CDR3 reads CASNSPYTF. As DNA, the CDR3 is TGTGCCAGCAATTCCCCCTACACCTTC.

V gene TRBV5-5 combines with J gene TRBJ1-5; no clear D. Trimming left V 5 bases short and J 11 bases short, with 20 bases between. Germline CDR1 and CDR2: SGHKS and YYEKEE (reference sequence). The CDR3 has 14 residues. In DNA, the CDR3 is TGTGCCAGCAGTGATCGGATAGCTCAAGAGACCCAGCATTTT. Protein product: CASSDRIAQETQHF.

The CDR3 coding sequence is TGTGCCAGCAGTGATGCGGGAACTGAACTCAAGAGGCTCCAGTACTTC. Translating gives CASSDAGTELKRLQYF. This rearrangement joins TRBV2 to TRBJ2-5; possible D gene TRBD2, 6 bases. Germline CDR1 and CDR2: SNHLY and FYNNEI. This CDR3 has 16 amino acids. V lost 3 bases and J lost 10, with 24 bases in between. Based on the CDR3 plus reference TRBV2 and TRBJ2-5, the full variable domain is EPEVTQTPSHQVTQMGQEVILRCVPISNHLYFYWYRQILGQKVEFLVSFYNNEISEKSEIFDDQFSVERPDGSNFTLKIRSTKLEDSAMYFCASSDAGTELKRLQYFGPGTRLLVL.

This clonotype has a count of ten or more. This rearrangement joins TRBV29-1 to TRBJ1-5, with D possibly matching TRBD1 (5 bases). The CDR3 is 13 residues long. V lost 5 bases and J 0 bases, leaving 8 bases between the germline ends. CDR1 SQVTM and CDR2 ANQGSEA come from the germline V gene. DNA of the CDR3: TGCAGCGTTCGAGGGGATAGCAATCAGCCCCAGCATTTT. Translation: CSVRGDSNQPQHF. The variable domain in full, with the rest retrieved from reference TRBV29-1 and TRBJ1-5, is SAVISQKPSRDICQRGTSLTIQCQVDSQVTMMFWYRQQPGQSLTLIATANQGSEATYESGFVIDKFPISRPNLTFSTLTVSNMSPEDSSIYLCSVRGDSNQPQHFGDGTRLSIL.

Only one count was recorded for this clonotype. V is TRBV2 and J is TRBJ1-5, with 11 nucleotides matching TRBD1. The CDR3 extends over 16 amino acids. J was trimmed by 5 bases and V by 6 bases; bases with no gene match: 9. The germline CDR1 and CDR2 sequences are SNHLY and FYNNEI. The CDR3: CASSPLSGQGDQPQHF. The DNA for the CDR3 is TGTGCCAGCAGCCCACTCTCGGGACAGGGGGATCAGCCCCAGCATTTT.

V and J are TRBV9 and TRBJ2-5, with TRBD2 matching 12 bases. CDR3 length equals 14 residues. Germline CDR1 is SGDLS and CDR2 is YYNGEE. J lost 6 bases, V lost 4 bases, and 4 bases had no gene match. This chain's CDR3 is CASSLAGGSKTQYF. In DNA form, the CDR3 reads TGTGCCAGCAGCCTAGCGGGAGGGTCCAAGACCCAGTACTTC.

To note about this clonotype: This CDR3 fails to terminate in the conserved phenylalanine or tryptophan, so it likely reflects a read error. The rearrangement uses TRBV9 and TRBJ2-7; tentative D call: TRBD1 (6 bases). The CDR3 length is 15 residues. The germline gives CDR1 SGDLS, CDR2 YYNGEE. Deletions cut 0 bases from V and 1 base from J, with 11 bases between. This CDR3 is CASSVATGSSYEQYS. The DNA for the CDR3 is TGTGCCAGCAGCGTAGCTACAGGGAGTTCCTACGAGCAGTACTCC.

With regard to this clonotype: The germline gene is not matched at one end of the junction; a read error may be the cause. The chain links TRBV12-3 or TRBV12-4 to TRBJ2-5; D might be TRBD2 (5 bases). CDR3 size: 13 residues. The CDR3 protein is CASSFLEWETQDF. The CDR3 bases are TGTGCCAGCAGTTTTCTAGAGTGGGAGACCCAGGACTTC.

This rearrangement joins TRBV10-3 to TRBJ2-2; weak D call: TRBD1 (6 bases). Germline assignment: CDR1 ENHRY and CDR2 SYGVKD. Between the trimmed V and J ends, which lost 0 bases and 6 bases, there was a span of 11 bases. The CDR3 loop spans 15 amino acids. The CDR3 region has the DNA TGTGCCATCAGTGAGTCGACAGGAGGATCCGGGGAGCTGTTTTTT. It codes for CAISESTGGSGELFF.

This clonotype was counted ten times or more. The rearrangement joins TRBV14 to TRBJ2-5; D gene ambiguous. The CDR3 is 14 residues long. Trimming cost V 4 bases and J 3 bases, with 12 bases left between them. CDR1 and CDR2 from the germline V gene are SGHDN and FVKESK. The CDR3 DNA reads as TGTGCCAGCAGCCCCCTACCCGAAAAAGAGACCCAGTACTTC. The encoded protein is CASSPLPEKETQYF.

The chain is built from TRBV7-9 and TRBJ1-2; D uncertain. This CDR3 is 12 amino acids long. CDR1 is SEHNR, CDR2 FQNEAQ, per germline (reference sequence). The V gene lost 6 bases and the J gene lost 2 bases, with 7 bases spanning the gap. DNA for the CDR3: TGTGCCAGCAGTTACAGAAACTATGGCTACACCTTC. As protein: CASSYRNYGYTF.

To note about this clonotype: An end of the junction differs from the germline gene, which may be a read error. The gene calls are TRBV7-9 and TRBJ2-7, with 7 bases fitting TRBD2. This CDR3 comprises 18 residues. CDR1 SEHNR and CDR2 FQNEAQ come from the germline V gene (reference sequence). CDR3 residues: CASNLANPGTTFSYEQYF. Written as DNA, the CDR3 is TGTGCCAGCAACTTAGCTAACCCCGGGACTACCTTCTCCTACGAGCAGTACTTC.

This clonotype has a single count. This rearrangement joins TRBV19 to TRBJ1-5; perhaps TRBD1 as D (5 bases). Trimming removed 5 bases from V and 9 bases from J, with 14 bases in between. The CDR3 loop spans 13 amino acids. The germline gives CDR1 LNHDA, CDR2 SQIVND (reference sequence). As DNA, the CDR3 is TGTGCCAGTAGTCAGGGATGGGGGGGGCCCCAGCATTTT. Amino acid sequence: CASSQGWGGPQHF.

This clonotype was found a few times. The chain carries TRBV9 and TRBJ2-2, with D possibly called TRBD1 or TRBD2 (6 bases each). Germline CDR1 is SGDLS and CDR2 is YYNGEE. The CDR3 sequence is 16 residues long. Deletions cut 3 bases from V and 1 base from J, with 13 bases between. The CDR3 coding sequence is TGTGCCAGCAGCGGTGGGGGGCTGGGGAACACCGGGGAGCTGTTTTTT. It codes for CASSGGGLGNTGELFF.